This T cell receptor (beta chain) was captured by sequencing in a study of blood T cell repertoires in COVID-19. As for the study in general: The origin of the acute and convalescent COVID-19 samples was the United States, Italy and Spain.

The J segment lost 9 bases and the V segment lost 6 bases, leaving 15 bases of the junction unmatched. The CDR3 sequence is 16 residues long. Germline V gene data show CDR1 as SGHRS and CDR2 as YFSETQ. Assay: immunoSEQ multiplex PCR; the TCRdb copy retains only in-frame clones and omits some. The sample yields 90,000 to 110,000 clones, around 80% seen once. Sequenced sample: peripheral blood. The sequence came from a human donor in a cohort sampled during active or convalescent COVID-19. The rearrangement joins TRBV5-1 to TRBJ2-1; TRBD1 agrees at 10 bases. The CDR3, as DNA: TGCGCCAGCACCATTTCTCCGGGACAGGGGACCAGTGAGCAGTTCTTC. Translating it yields CASTISPGQGTSEQFF.